A single sample is the source of the 9 T cell receptor beta chains below, sequenced in a study of blood T cells in healthy people across ages. With a J-beta primer mix and a sample-barcoded 5' primer, a second PCR ran about 7 to 11 cycles. Each CDR3 protein is one row after TCRdb ran MiXCR on the 5' RACE reads. The sample comprises fewer than 1,000,000 distinct CDR3 sequences, 40% to 50% of which are singletons, and approximately 19% rests with the top ten. Sequencing used blood. These receptors all come from a man in his 60s in good health.

This chain links TRBV11-2 with TRBJ2-3; unclear D gene. This CDR3 region has 16 residues. Germline CDR1 SGHAT, CDR2 FQNNGV. V lost 1 base and J 2 bases, leaving 13 bases between the germline ends. The CDR3 is CASSLGIDIITDTQYF. CDR3 in DNA: TGTGCCAGCAGCTTAGGTATTGACATTATCACAGATACGCAGTATTTT.

In its sample, this clonotype was seen a few times. V usage is TRBV12-3 or TRBV12-4 and J usage is TRBJ1-2, with TRBD1 matching over 9 bases. J gave up 6 bases and V 4 bases, and 6 bases lay outside the gene matches. The CDR3 is made up of 14 amino acids. The CDR3 bases are TGTGCCAGCAGTTCCAAGAGGACAGGGGATGGCTACACCTTC. Its translation: CASSSKRTGDGYTF.

The V call is TRBV10-3, the J call TRBJ2-3; TRBD1 matches 8 bases. The CDR3 is 15 amino acids. The V gene's germline CDR1 is ENHRY and CDR2 SYGVKD. The trim removed 0 bases at V and 2 bases at J, leaving 1 base unmatched. CDR3 amino acids: CAISESGQDTDTQYF. The CDR3 DNA is TGTGCCATCAGTGAGTCGGGACAGGACACAGATACGCAGTATTTT.

The chain uses TRBV4-2 and TRBJ2-7, with 11 bases matching TRBD2. The trim removed 5 bases at V and 7 bases at J, leaving 10 bases unmatched. Germline-derived CDR1 and CDR2 are LGHNA and YNFKEQ. The CDR3 sequence is 15 residues long. In DNA, the CDR3 is TGTGCCAGCAGCATTCTAGCGGGAGGAGTTAATGAGCAGTACTTC. It is translated as CASSILAGGVNEQYF.

The chain joins TRBV20-1 to TRBJ2-2, with 7 bases lining up with TRBD1. Germline loops: CDR1 DFQATT, CDR2 SNEGSKA (reference sequence). The CDR3 runs 14 residues. With V trimmed by 3 bases and J by 1 base, 2 bases remained unmatched. CDR3 region: CSASGTVNTGELFF. The CDR3 DNA sequence: TGCAGTGCTAGTGGGACAGTGAACACCGGGGAGCTGTTTTTT.

This clonotype occurred a few times. The chain has TRBV28 and TRBJ2-7; D could derive from TRBD1 or TRBD2 (6 bases each). The CDR3 extends over 16 amino acids. CDR1 and CDR2 (germline): MDHEN, SYDVKM. V was cut by 5 bases and J by 0 bases, with 17 bases left in between. The CDR3 DNA reads as TGTGCCAGCAGTCCCGTAAGGGGGGTTGGCTCCTACGAGCAGTACTTC. It codes for CASSPVRGVGSYEQYF.

This chain connects TRBV7-9 to TRBJ1-5; TRBD1 might be the D (5 bases). Between the trimmed V and J ends, which lost 1 base and 4 bases, there was a span of 8 bases. The CDR3 is made up of 14 amino acids. Germline CDR1 SEHNR, CDR2 FQNEAQ (reference sequence). This CDR3 is CASSLDQGNQPQHF. DNA for the CDR3: TGTGCCAGCAGCTTAGATCAGGGTAATCAGCCCCAGCATTTT.

The genes are TRBV7-9 and TRBJ2-3; TRBD2 agrees at 9 bases. Unmatched junction bases numbered 7, after V lost 6 bases and J lost 0 bases. The length of the CDR3 is 16 residues. Germline-derived CDR1 and CDR2 are SEHNR and FQNEAQ (reference sequence). The DNA of the CDR3 is TGTGCCAGCAGTTCAGCACTAGCGGGTAGCACAGATACGCAGTATTTT. Translation gives CASSSALAGSTDTQYF. The full variable domain, in which reference TRBV7-9 and TRBJ2-3 provide the parts outside the CDR3, is DTGVSQNPRHKITKRGQNVTFRCDPISEHNRLYWYRQTLGQGPEFLTYFQNEAQLEKSRLLSDRFSAERPKGSFSTLEIQRTEQGDSAMYLCASSSALAGSTDTQYFGPGTRLTVL.

This chain's CDR3 is CASSYSTASGGYTF. CDR3 sequence (DNA): TGTGCCAGCAGTTACTCGACCGCCTCGGGGGGCTACACCTTC. The chain couples TRBV6-2 or TRBV6-3 to TRBJ1-2; D gene ambiguous. The CDR3 is made up of 14 amino acids. CDR1 is MNHEY and CDR2 is SVGEGT in the germline V gene. The germline V and J ends were trimmed by 0 bases and 8 bases, with 13 bases remaining between them.